This T cell receptor beta chain was identified during a study of blood T cell repertoires in COVID-19. With 2 bases removed from V and 6 bases from J, the gap between germline ends came to 11 bases. Per the germline V gene, CDR1 is LGHDT and CDR2 is YNNKEL (reference sequence). CDR3 length: 13 amino acids. The authors' processing: Using reference gene primer amplification, nucleated cell counts were estimated. TCRdb's copy holds only in-frame clones and misses some; the assay was immunoSEQ multiplex PCR. That table gives V, J and clone size, and the DNA gave D and trimming. The sample holds about 200,000 clones, about nine tenths seen once.

The TCR sequence derives from a woman aged 50 to 65 with acute or convalescent COVID-19. The sample comprised peripheral blood. The rearrangement joins TRBV3-1 (or the pseudogene TRBV3-2) to TRBJ2-7, with D hard to call. The DNA for the CDR3 is TGTGCCAGCAGCCAACAGCTCGGCGGCGAGCAGTACTTC. The encoded protein is CASSQQLGGEQYF.